A single sample gave rise to the 9 T cell receptor beta chains below, sequenced in a study of T-cell reconstitution after alpha-beta-depleted transplantation in children. This sample's TCRbeta library carried unique molecular identifier barcodes. Each CDR3 protein is one row after TCRdb ran MiXCR on the PCR reads. Of about 580,000 distinct CDR3 sequences in the sample, roughly 23% were seen once. The sequencing here drew on PBMCs, mostly from graft donor cells, taken 360 days after TCRalphabeta/CD19-depleted stem cell transplant. The receptors were sampled from a boy younger than two who had a stem cell transplant for acute myeloid leukemia, so the T cells may come from the graft donor.

This sequence joins TRBV10-3 and TRBJ2-1; 8 bases match TRBD1. V dropped 9 bases and J dropped 9; count of bases not matched to a gene: 7. This CDR3 contains 12 residues. Per the germline V gene, CDR1 is ENHRY and CDR2 is SYGVKD. The CDR3 sequence is CAIRDRPFEQFF. CDR3 coding DNA: TGTGCCATTCGGGACAGGCCCTTTGAGCAGTTCTTC.

This clonotype has only a few counts. The chain recombines TRBV7-2 with TRBJ1-2; D perhaps matches TRBD1 (6 bases). Per germline, CDR1 SGHTA and CDR2 FQGNSA. Deletions cut 5 bases from V and 2 bases from J, with 12 bases between. This CDR3 region has 14 residues. Written as DNA, the CDR3 is TGTGCCAGCAGCAGGACAGCGCCGAACTATGGCTACACCTTC. It is translated as CASSRTAPNYGYTF.

This clonotype was picked up many times. This chain connects TRBV20-1 to TRBJ2-1; 9 nucleotides align to TRBD2. Germline V gene data show CDR1 as DFQATT and CDR2 as SNEGSKA (reference sequence). This CDR3 has 13 residues. Unmatched junction bases numbered 6, after V lost 3 bases and J lost 9 bases. The CDR3 reads CSARGRGGGEQFF. The CDR3 DNA reads TGCAGTGCTAGGGGGCGGGGGGGTGGTGAGCAGTTCTTC.

This clonotype was recorded a few times. V is TRBV6-1 and J is TRBJ1-1; possibly TRBD1 for D (6 bases). Germline V gene data show CDR1 as MNHNS and CDR2 as SASEGT. V lost 6 bases, J lost 0 bases, and 14 bases lay in between. The CDR3 has 15 amino acids. The CDR3 is CASRPPQGLNTEAFF. The CDR3 nucleotides are TGTGCCAGCAGACCGCCACAGGGCCTGAACACTGAAGCTTTCTTT.

The chain employs TRBV4-3 and TRBJ2-7; TRBD2 matches at 7 bases. Germline lookup yields CDR1 LGHNA and CDR2 YSLEER. Germline trimming cut 0 bases from V and 1 base from J; bases unmatched to any gene: 3. This CDR3 is 15 amino acids long. The CDR3 nucleotides are TGCGCCAGCAGCCAAGACGTGGGAGGGTCCTACGAGCAGTACTTC. Translating gives CASSQDVGGSYEQYF.

This clonotype appeared a few times. The chain joins TRBV20-1 to TRBJ2-3, with 8 bases identical to TRBD1. The trim removed 4 bases at V and 5 bases at J, leaving 20 bases unmatched. Germline V gives CDR1 DFQATT, CDR2 SNEGSKA (reference sequence). This CDR3 is built from 18 residues. CDR3 nucleotide sequence: TGCAGTGCTACATTTCCCTACGGACAGGGAGGAGTACTAGATACGCAGTATTTT. Translating gives CSATFPYGQGGVLDTQYF.

This clonotype was detected ten times or more. In nucleotides, the CDR3 is TGTGCCAGCAACCCCGGGACAGGGAGAGGTGGCTACACCTTC. This gives the protein CASNPGTGRGGYTF. The chain employs TRBV5-6 and TRBJ1-2; 9 bases line up with TRBD1. CDR1 and CDR2 (germline): SGHDT, YYEEEE. The CDR3 extends over 14 amino acids. Trimming removed 6 bases from V and 7 bases from J; junction bases left unmatched: 10.

The rearrangement links TRBV20-1 to TRBJ1-1; the match to TRBD1 covers 7 bases. CDR3 length equals 13 residues. CDR1 is DFQATT, CDR2 SNEGSKA, per germline (reference sequence). With 6 bases clipped from V and 0 bases from J, the junction kept 4 bases outside the gene matches. Here the CDR3 reads CSAKGQMNTEAFF. The CDR3, as DNA: TGCAGTGCCAAGGGACAGATGAACACTGAAGCTTTCTTT.

This clonotype was seen only once. The V and J genes are TRBV7-9 and TRBJ2-1; a weak D match, TRBD1 (6 bases). The CDR3 is 17 residues long. V was pared by 5 bases and J by 5 bases, with 22 bases between. Germline CDR1 and CDR2: SEHNR and FQNEAQ (reference sequence). The CDR3 is CASSLTHYREGNNEQFF. CDR3 coding DNA: TGTGCCAGCAGCCTAACCCATTACAGGGAAGGGAACAATGAGCAGTTCTTC.